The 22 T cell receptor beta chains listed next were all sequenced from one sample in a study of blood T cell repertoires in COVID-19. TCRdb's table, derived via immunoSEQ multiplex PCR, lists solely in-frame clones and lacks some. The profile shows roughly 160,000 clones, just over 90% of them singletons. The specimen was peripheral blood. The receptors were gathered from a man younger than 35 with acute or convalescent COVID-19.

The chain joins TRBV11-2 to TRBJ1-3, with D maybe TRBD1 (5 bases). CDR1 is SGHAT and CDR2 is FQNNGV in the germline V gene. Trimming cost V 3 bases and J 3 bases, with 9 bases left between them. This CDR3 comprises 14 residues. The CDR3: CASSLGGLGNTIYF. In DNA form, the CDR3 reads TGTGCCAGCAGCTTGGGGGGACTTGGAAACACCATATATTTT.

The CDR3 DNA reads TGTGCCAGCAGCTTAGGGTCAGGGTGGAACACTGAAGCTTTCTTT. Translated, it gives CASSLGSGWNTEAFF. The rearrangement links TRBV7-9 to TRBJ1-1, with D possibly TRBD1 on 5 matching bases. Trimming removed 1 base from V and 1 base from J, with 10 bases in between. The CDR3 is 15 residues long. Germline CDR1 is SEHNR and CDR2 is FQNEAQ (reference sequence).

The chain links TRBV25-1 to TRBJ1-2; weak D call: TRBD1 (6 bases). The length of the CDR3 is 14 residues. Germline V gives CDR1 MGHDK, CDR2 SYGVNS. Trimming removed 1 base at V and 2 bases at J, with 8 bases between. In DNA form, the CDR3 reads TGTGCCAGCAGTGAATCAACAGGGAACTATGGCTACACCTTC. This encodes CASSESTGNYGYTF.

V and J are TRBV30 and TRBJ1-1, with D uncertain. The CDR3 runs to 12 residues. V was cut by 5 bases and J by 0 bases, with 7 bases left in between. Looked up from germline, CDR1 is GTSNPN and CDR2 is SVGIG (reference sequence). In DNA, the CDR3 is TGTGCCTGGTCTCCGTTGAACACTGAAGCTTTCTTT. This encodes CAWSPLNTEAFF. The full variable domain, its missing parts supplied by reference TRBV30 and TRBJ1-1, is SQTIHQWPATLVQPVGSPLSLECTVEGTSNPNLYWYRQAAGRGLQLLFYSVGIGQISSEVPQNLSASRPQDRQFILSSKKLLLSDSGFYLCAWSPLNTEAFFGQGTRLTVV.

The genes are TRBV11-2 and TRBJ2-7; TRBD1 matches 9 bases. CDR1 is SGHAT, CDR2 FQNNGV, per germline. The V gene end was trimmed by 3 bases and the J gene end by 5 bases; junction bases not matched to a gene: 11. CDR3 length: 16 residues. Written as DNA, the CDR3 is TGTGCCAGCAGCTTTCATAAAGGGACAGGGCTGAACGAGCAGTACTTC. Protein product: CASSFHKGTGLNEQYF.

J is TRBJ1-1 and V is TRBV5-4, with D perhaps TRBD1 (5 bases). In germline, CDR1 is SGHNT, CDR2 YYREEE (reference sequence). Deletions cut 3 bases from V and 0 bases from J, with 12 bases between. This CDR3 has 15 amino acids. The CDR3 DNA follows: TGTGCCAGCAGCTCCCTGACAGACATGAACACTGAAGCTTTCTTT. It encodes CASSSLTDMNTEAFF.

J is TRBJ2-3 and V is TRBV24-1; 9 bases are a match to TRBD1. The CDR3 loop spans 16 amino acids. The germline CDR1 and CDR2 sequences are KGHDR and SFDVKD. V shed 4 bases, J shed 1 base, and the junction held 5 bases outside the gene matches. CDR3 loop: CATSERTGARTDTQYF. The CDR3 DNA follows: TGTGCCACCAGTGAGCGGACAGGGGCCCGCACAGATACGCAGTATTTT.

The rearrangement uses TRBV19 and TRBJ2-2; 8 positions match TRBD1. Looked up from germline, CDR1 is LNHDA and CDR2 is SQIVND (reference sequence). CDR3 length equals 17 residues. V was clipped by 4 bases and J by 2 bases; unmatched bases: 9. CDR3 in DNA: TGTGCCAGTAGTACTCTCCCGACAGGGGCAAACACCGGGGAGCTGTTTTTT. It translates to CASSTLPTGANTGELFF.

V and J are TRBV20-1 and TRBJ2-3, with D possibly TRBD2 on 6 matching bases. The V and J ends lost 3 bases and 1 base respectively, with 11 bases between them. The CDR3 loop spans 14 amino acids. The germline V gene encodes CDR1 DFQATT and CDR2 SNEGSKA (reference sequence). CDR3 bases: TGCAGTGCTAGTTTCGGGGGTGGCACAGATACGCAGTATTTT. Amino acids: CSASFGGGTDTQYF.

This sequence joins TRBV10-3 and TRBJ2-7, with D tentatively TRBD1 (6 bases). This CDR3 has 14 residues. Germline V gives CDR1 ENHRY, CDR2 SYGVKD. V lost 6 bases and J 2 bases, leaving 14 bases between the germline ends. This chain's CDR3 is CAIREQQGTYEQYF. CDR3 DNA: TGTGCCATCAGGGAGCAACAGGGAACCTACGAGCAGTACTTC.

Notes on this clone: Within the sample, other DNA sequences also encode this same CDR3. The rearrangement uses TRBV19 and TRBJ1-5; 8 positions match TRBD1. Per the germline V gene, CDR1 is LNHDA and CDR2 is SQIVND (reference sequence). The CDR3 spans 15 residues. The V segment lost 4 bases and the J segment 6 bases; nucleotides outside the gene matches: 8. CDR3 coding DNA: TGTGCCAGTAGTACCCGACAGGGGTCGGGTCAGCCCCAGCATTTT. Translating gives CASSTRQGSGQPQHF.

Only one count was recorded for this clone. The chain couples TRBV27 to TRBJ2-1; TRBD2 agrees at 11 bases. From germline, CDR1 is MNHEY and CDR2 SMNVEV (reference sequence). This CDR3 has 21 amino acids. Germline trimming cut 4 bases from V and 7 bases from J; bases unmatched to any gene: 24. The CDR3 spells CASSSEGSLAGGPPLGNEQFF. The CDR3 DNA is TGTGCCAGCAGTTCGGAGGGTAGCTTAGCGGGAGGGCCCCCTTTAGGGAATGAGCAGTTCTTC.

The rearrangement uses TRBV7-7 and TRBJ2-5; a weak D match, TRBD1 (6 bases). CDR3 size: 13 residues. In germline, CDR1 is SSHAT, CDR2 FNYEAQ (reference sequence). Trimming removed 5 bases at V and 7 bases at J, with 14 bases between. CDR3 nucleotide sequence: TGTGCCAGCAGCCGGGACACCTCAGGGACCCAGTACTTC. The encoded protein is CASSRDTSGTQYF.

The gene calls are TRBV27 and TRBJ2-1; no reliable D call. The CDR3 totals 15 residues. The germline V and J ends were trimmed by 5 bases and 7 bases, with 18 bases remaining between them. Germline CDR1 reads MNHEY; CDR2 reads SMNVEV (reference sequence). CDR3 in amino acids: CASSPQRVSSNEQFF. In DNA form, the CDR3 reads TGTGCCAGCAGTCCTCAGCGCGTTAGTAGTAATGAGCAGTTCTTC.

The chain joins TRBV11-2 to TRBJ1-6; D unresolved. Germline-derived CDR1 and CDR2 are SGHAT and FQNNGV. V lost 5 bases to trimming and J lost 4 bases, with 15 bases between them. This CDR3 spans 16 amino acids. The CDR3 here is CASSPTDFGYNSPLHF. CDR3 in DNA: TGTGCCAGCAGCCCTACGGACTTCGGGTATAATTCACCCCTCCACTTT.

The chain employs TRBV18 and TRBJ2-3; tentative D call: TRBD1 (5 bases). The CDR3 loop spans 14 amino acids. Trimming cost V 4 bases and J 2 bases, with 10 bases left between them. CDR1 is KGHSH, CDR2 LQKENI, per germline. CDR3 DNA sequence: TGTGCCAGCTCACTCGACAGCCCCACAGATACGCAGTATTTT. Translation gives CASSLDSPTDTQYF.

In DNA, the CDR3 is TGCGCCAGCAGCTTGTTGCCGGGAGGCTCCTACAATGAGCAGTTCTTC. Translated: CASSLLPGGSYNEQFF. The rearrangement uses TRBV5-1 and TRBJ2-1, with 7 positions matching TRBD2. Germline V CDR1 and CDR2: SGHRS, YFSETQ. The CDR3 is made up of 16 amino acids. V gave up 1 base and J gave up 0 bases; unmatched junction bases: 4. Looking up the rest from reference TRBV5-1 and TRBJ2-1 gives the full variable domain: KAGVTQTPRYLIKTRGQQVTLSCSPISGHRSVSWYQQTPGQGLQFLFEYFSETQRNKGNFPGRFSGRQFSNSRSEMNVSTLELGDSALYLCASSLLPGGSYNEQFFGPGTRLTVL.

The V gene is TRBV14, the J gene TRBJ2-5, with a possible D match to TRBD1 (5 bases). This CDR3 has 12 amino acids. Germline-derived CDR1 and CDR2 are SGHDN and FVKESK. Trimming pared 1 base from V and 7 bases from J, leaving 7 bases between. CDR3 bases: TGTGCCAGCAGCCAAGCTAGGGGGACCCAGTACTTC. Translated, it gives CASSQARGTQYF.

The CDR3 region is CASTTGGQAFF. CDR3 in DNA: TGTGCCAGCACGACAGGGGGTCAAGCTTTCTTT. The V and J genes are TRBV12-3 or TRBV12-4 and TRBJ1-1, with 9 bases fitting TRBD1. This CDR3 is 11 amino acids long. V was pared by 7 bases and J by 9 bases, with 3 bases of the junction left unmatched.

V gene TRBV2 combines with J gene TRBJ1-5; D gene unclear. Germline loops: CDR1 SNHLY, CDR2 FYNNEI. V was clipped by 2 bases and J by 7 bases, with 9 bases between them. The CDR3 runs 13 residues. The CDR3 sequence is CASSERAGQPQHF. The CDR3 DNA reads TGTGCCAGCAGTGAAAGGGCGGGGCAGCCCCAGCATTTT.

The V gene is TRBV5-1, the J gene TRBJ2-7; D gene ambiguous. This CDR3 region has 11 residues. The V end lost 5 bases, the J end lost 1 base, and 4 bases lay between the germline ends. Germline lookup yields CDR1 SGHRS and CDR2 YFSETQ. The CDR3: CASRSSYEQYF. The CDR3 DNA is TGCGCCAGCAGATCATCCTACGAGCAGTACTTC.

CDR3 sequence: CASSYLTRLGSPLHF. CDR3 nucleotide sequence: TGTGCCAGCAGTTACCTGACACGGCTTGGGTCACCCCTCCACTTT. The rearrangement joins TRBV6-5 to TRBJ1-6; D gene uncertain. The CDR3 is 15 amino acids. The germline V and J ends were trimmed by 2 bases and 10 bases, with 15 bases remaining between them. Germline V lookup: CDR1 MNHEY, CDR2 SVGAGI.